Below, one T cell receptor beta chain is given with its context. The clone's antigen remains unknown. Base qualities are missing; no much larger clone stands one base away. Including the terminal cysteine and phenylalanine, the CDR3 comprises 13 residues. Only the CDR3 DNA is retained, 39 bases long and in frame from the first base. The germline V gene provides CDR1 MNHNS and CDR2 SASEGT. Deletion took 8 bases off V and 9 bases off J, with a span of 17 bases between the germline ends. These data come from a study of cytomegalovirus exposure and HLA in healthy donors (dated 2017 in TCRdb). Regarding the research as a whole: According to an earlier analysis of 587 of the donors, about 170 million T cells yielded 100 million or so unique TCR beta sequences and about 300 Gb of sequence data. An early release that covered roughly 600 HLA-typed donors contained about 300 gigabases of sequencing data and 80 million or so unique TCR sequences. Of the roughly 390 genotyped donors, 75% to 85% were placed in the genetic ancestry cluster associated with self-reported Caucasian donors. The study aimed to test whether cataloging public T cell receptors could reveal signatures of past pathogen exposure. The study used immunosequencing to profile the T cell repertoires of hundreds of subjects and linked those repertoires to cytomegalovirus serostatus. Besides the first cohort of some 670 subjects, a separate validation cohort made up of 90 to 150 different subjects was used. To predict cytomegalovirus infection status, the study brought together high-throughput TCR immunosequencing, statistical association of individual TCRs with disease status, and machine learning. In a later analysis, previously published TCR beta repertoires from 666 donors were re-analyzed and high-resolution HLA genotyping was added so that TCR occurrence patterns could be studied. Rather than using new phenotypic data, the later analysis identified candidate immune exposures from TCR beta sequences and from how often those sequences occurred across donors. To decide whether each TCR beta V gene segment behaved as functional or pseudogenic, an earlier analysis of over 500 of the donors relied on high-throughput TCR beta sequencing. Donor age, sex, ethnicity and CMV serostatus were collected together with the repertoire data. A later genetic analysis used genome-wide SNP genotypes for 398 of the 666 donors, treating that subset as a discovery cohort. All discovery cohort repertoires had been generated using a single sequencing platform. Class I and class II HLA loci were covered by the typing at four-digit resolution. The number of typed donors differed by locus: about 620-630 for A, B, C, DRB1 and DQB1; some 500 for DQA1; approximately 600 for DPA1; and some 430 for DPB1. Four or five DR-DQ haplotypes were treated as single units for association and clustering because of strong linkage in the cohort. Among 350 to 400 genotyped donors of the cohort, an average of around 240,000 unique TCR beta nucleotide sequences were sequenced per donor, about a sixth of them non-productive. Summary of the overall study and its limitations: Because the 87-base-pair reads could not distinguish some IMGT-functional V segments, including TRBV6-2 and TRBV6-3, those segments were excluded. Presence/absence analyses assumed roughly uniform sequencing depth across donors, an assumption that may not hold. It was suggested by the authors that the approach could potentially be generalized to other disease states and immunological phenotypes. A later analysis found that HLA-associated TCR beta chains were more clonally expanded and had lower generation probabilities than equally common non-associated chains. Assigning TCR associations to individual alleles was difficult when HLA alleles, especially DR and DQ, strongly co-occurred. Because HLA typing was missing for some donors at each locus, association tests included only the typed subset. A few of the identified cytomegalovirus-associated TCR beta chains were confirmed in vitro to be specific for cytomegalovirus antigens. Over 15 rarely observed V segments, including chromosome 9 orphons, were excluded from the earlier analysis of about 610 of the donors because counts were too low. Compared with the approximately 670-donor mean, donors in an Asian-associated ancestry cluster had fewer N-insertions in productive TCRs, according to a later genetic analysis. A later analysis found that most CMV-associated TCR beta chains appeared HLA-restricted, with HLA associations seemingly driven largely by CMV exposure. In a later analysis, TCR association rates were found to vary across HLA loci, with the most associated TCRs seen for DRB1 alleles and the fewest for HLA-C alleles. CMV serostatus was the only immune exposure information available for the cohort. The cohort was sequenced for TCR beta chains only, and without alpha or paired-chain data the features that could be detected were limited. Linkage disequilibrium might explain the correlated functional status among segregating V segments, but an unknown experimental factor could not be excluded. Broadly in line with IMGT annotations, most TCR beta V segments showed up in productive rearrangements about 87% or about 30% of the time in an earlier analysis of 587 of the donors. An association between a missense DCLRE1C variant and V-gene and J-gene trimming of TCR beta chains was found in a later genetic analysis and replicated in an independent cohort. At a false discovery rate of 0.05, a later analysis linked about 17,000 TCR beta sequences to specific HLA alleles. A group of highly shared sequence variants was considered likely to be a technical artifact of the sequencing pipeline. A further reported finding was that TCR beta sequences accurately predicted the HLA-A and HLA-B alleles for most subjects in the first cohort. A total of fewer than 200 TCR beta chains were listed by the study as associated with cytomegalovirus. According to a later analysis, parvovirus B19, influenza, CMV and Epstein-Barr virus appeared linked to several top co-occurrence clusters. Across donors, most TCR sequences were observed very rarely, whereas some public TCRs were present in many individuals. In both the original and validation cohorts, the classifier was reported to diagnose cytomegalovirus status with high specificity and sensitivity.

Library generation was performed with the immunoSEQ multiplex PCR assay. For the multiplex PCR, a mixture combining 60 forward primers for TCR Vbeta segments and 13 reverse primers for TCR Jbeta segments was used. The CDR3 region of rearranged TCR beta genes was amplified from genomic DNA with a multiplex PCR assay. Amplified TCR beta libraries were sequenced as 87-base-pair reads on the Illumina HiSeq System. The authors' analysis ran thus. Across the 640 or so repertoires, a later analysis counted roughly 77 million unique TCR beta chains, around 11 million of which were shared by at least two donors. Raw reads were error-corrected and collapsed into unique sequences by a nearest-neighbor algorithm in which closely related sequences were merged to remove PCR and sequencing errors. CDR3 sequences were aligned to IMGT reference sequences to assign V, D and J gene segments. For a sequence to be retained, a match of at least six nucleotides was required to both a V gene segment and a J gene segment. A rearrangement counted as productive if the CDR3 had no stop codons and remained in frame with V and J, and every other rearrangement counted as non-productive. Following IMGT convention, CDR3 was defined as the stretch from the second conserved V-encoded cysteine up to the conserved J-encoded phenylalanine. The earlier analysis of 500 to 750 of the donors excluded any sequence lacking an unambiguous match to a single V gene segment. In an earlier analysis of a few hundred of the donors, V segments were called functional above 56.7% productive rearrangements and were called segregating when the between-donor standard deviation exceeded 5%. A statistical classification framework was built for diagnosing cytomegalovirus status from the catalog of TCR beta chain sequences. In a later analysis, V and J genes were assigned by comparing TCR nucleotide sequences against IMGT/GENE-DB human TR gene sequences. Using the TCRdist pipeline, a later analysis assigned CDR3 sequences along with most-parsimonious VDJ recombination scenarios. In a later analysis, each TCR beta chain was defined by its CDR3 amino acid sequence together with its V-gene family, and reads without a unique V-gene family were excluded. To address suspected cross-contamination and a sequencing artifact, a later analysis removed around 600 highly shared, low-generation-probability nucleotide sequences. A later analysis calculated a clonal expansion index for each public chain from normalized within-repertoire ranks of inferred template counts. In a later analysis, generation probabilities were computed with a VDJ recombination model fitted to out-of-frame rearrangements, and the resulting probabilities were checked against IGoR. In a later analysis, TCR-TCR, TCR-HLA and TCR-CMV co-occurrence was scored with hypergeometric tests, and a repertoire-size bias correction was applied to TCR pairs. A later analysis estimated false discovery rates by permuting HLA or CMV assignments 20 times. A later analysis grouped co-occurring TCRs with DBSCAN, adding TCRdist sequence similarity when clustering within HLA-allele-positive subsets. Co-occurrence clustering excluded repertoires with fewer than 30,000 or more than 120,000 public chains, plus five with anomalous nucleotide sharing. TCRdb stores this immuneACCESS table with in-frame sequences only. Part of the clones is absent; in the studies checked, under half of the shortfall reflects unresolved V genes, and no reason is known for the rest. V and J calls plus clone size are reproduced from that table; the DNA served to infer D and trimming. Across this sample there are some 200,000 clones, with approximately 81% seen only once. The biggest ten clones account for approximately 2.1% of the sample.

The cohort consisted of 666 healthy bone marrow donors. At the time of sampling, every cohort member was nominally healthy, though immune exposures that went unrecorded were likely present. The donor tested CMV seronegative and was one of the 352 seronegative cohort members. A peripheral blood sample was collected from each donor, and TCR beta sequencing was performed on peripheral blood mononuclear cells. The Qiagen DNeasy Blood Extraction Kit was used to extract genomic DNA from the blood cell samples. Sequencing was done on a sample of PBMCs. Recombination joined TRBV6-1 with TRBJ2-1, and possibly TRBD1, on 5 matching bases. This TCR was recovered from a woman between 45 and 60 years old in good health and CMV-seronegative. The CDR3 loop reads CASHAGINVEQFF. At the DNA level, the sequence is TGTGCCAGCCATGCAGGGATTAATGTTGAGCAGTTCTTC.